This TCR beta chain was profiled in a study of spatial heterogeneity in lung cancer (dated by TCRdb to between 2018 and 2021). About the full investigation: Beta-chain transcripts were consistently detected in greater numbers than alpha-chain transcripts, which likely reflected higher beta-chain transcript abundance. In the raw uncorrected reads, each unique combination of TCR and UMI appeared on average more than ten times. Nonsynonymous mutation counts, determined by whole-exome sequencing of tumor tissue, were related to TCR repertoire features. Both alpha and beta chains were TCR-sequenced in samples taken at surgery, namely 220 tumor regions, around 61 matched nontumor lung samples and 55 to 60 PBMC samples. TCR alpha and beta repertoires were quantitatively compared across multiple tumor regions, matched nontumor lung and blood in non-small cell lung cancer.

This clonotype was observed at least ten times. This clone's antigen is unknown. No base qualities exist here, and no much larger clone lies one base off it. Overall study results and their limits: Additional single-cell paired TCR alpha and beta sequencing was considered necessary to confirm, at a functional level, the hypothesis that regional TCRs recognize regional mutations. Ubiquitous expanded tumor TCRs showed up in blood more often at tumor resection than at routine follow-up.

In the germline V gene, CDR1 corresponds to MNHEY and CDR2 to SVGAGI. V and J lose 5 bases and 4 bases, and a span of 14 bases separates them. The CDR3, from cysteine to phenylalanine, totals 14 residues. The CDR3 DNA has 42 bases and is translated from base 1. The time point label corresponds to: sample taken at primary tumor resection. Whole RNA extracted from tumor and nontumor lung tissue, or from cryopreserved PBMC samples, was used for TCR sequencing without cell sorting. The donors were approximately 70 patients from the lung TRACERx cohort who had early-stage, untreated non-small cell lung cancer. Only patients for whom sufficient RNA was available from at least two tumor regions were selected for TCR sequencing. Library method: 5' RACE. For sequencing, a NextSeq 500 was employed. To allow correction of PCR and sequencing errors, the TCR library protocol tagged every TCR cDNA molecule with a unique molecular identifier. As for the original processing: TCR identification, UMI-based error correction and CDR3 extraction were all carried out with Decombinator tools. Expanded TCRs were defined as those above a frequency of 2 per 1,000, corresponding to the top 1% of the tumor frequency distribution. Renyi diversity was calculated using the R vegan package after each repertoire was subsampled 100 times to 5,000 TCRs. CDR3 similarity networks were built from amino acid triplet string-kernel similarity, with CDR3s being connected when pairwise similarity was above 0.82. TCRdb's own reprocessing of the public reads used fastp at Q25 and MiXCR and kept productive beta chains. Identical CDR3 protein sequences are pooled into one entry, listed with their most common genes and DNA. The V and J calls shown here were made by TCRdb, not taken from the authors' results. The sample contains about 56,000 distinct CDR3 sequences, 7.5% to 9% of them found a single time. About 15% of the sample goes to the ten largest clones.

The sequences come from PBMCs, collected at surgery. The receptor was derived from a female donor with early-stage non-small cell lung cancer. The chain was built from TRBV6-5 and TRBJ2-5; the D gene is perhaps TRBD2, from 7 matching bases. Here is the DNA: TGTGCCAGCAGTCTCTTGGGGGGGCTAGAGACCCAGTACTTC. Its translation is CASSLLGGLETQYF.